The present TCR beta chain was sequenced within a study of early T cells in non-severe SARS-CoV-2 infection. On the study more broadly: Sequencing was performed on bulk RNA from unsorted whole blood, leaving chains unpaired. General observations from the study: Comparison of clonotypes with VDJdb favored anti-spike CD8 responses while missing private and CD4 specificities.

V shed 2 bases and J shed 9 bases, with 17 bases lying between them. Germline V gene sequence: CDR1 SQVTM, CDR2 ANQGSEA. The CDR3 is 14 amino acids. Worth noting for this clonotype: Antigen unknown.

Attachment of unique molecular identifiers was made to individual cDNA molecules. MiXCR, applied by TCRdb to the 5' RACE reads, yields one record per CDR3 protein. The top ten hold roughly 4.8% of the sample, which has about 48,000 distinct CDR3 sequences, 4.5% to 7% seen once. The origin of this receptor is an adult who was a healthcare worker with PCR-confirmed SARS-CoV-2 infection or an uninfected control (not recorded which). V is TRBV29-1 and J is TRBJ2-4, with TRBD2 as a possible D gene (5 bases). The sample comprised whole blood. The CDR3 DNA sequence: TGCAGCGTTGAACGGGGTAGCCAGAAAGGCATTCAGTACTTC. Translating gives CSVERGSQKGIQYF.